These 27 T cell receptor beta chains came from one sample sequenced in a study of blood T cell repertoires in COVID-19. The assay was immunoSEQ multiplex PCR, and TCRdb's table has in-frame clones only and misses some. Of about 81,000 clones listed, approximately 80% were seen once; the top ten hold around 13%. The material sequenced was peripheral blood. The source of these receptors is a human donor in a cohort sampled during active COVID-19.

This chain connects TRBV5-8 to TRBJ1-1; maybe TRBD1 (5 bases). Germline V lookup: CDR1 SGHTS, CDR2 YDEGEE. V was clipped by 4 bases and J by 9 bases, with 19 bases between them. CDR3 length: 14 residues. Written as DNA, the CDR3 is TGTGCCAGCAGCAACCCCCAGTGGACACTTCAAGCTTTCTTT. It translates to CASSNPQWTLQAFF.

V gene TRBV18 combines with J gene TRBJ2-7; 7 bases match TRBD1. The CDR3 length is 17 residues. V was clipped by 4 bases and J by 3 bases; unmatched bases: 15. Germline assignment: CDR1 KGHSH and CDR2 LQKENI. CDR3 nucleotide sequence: TGTGCCAGCTCACAGTCCCGGGACAGTGCCTATATCTACGAGCAGTACTTC. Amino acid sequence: CASSQSRDSAYIYEQYF.

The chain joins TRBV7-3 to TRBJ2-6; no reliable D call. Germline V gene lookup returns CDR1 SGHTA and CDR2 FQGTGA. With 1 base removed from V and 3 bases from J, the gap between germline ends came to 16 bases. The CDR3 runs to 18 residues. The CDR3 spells CASSLMPLSSGGANVLTF. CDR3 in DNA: TGTGCCAGCAGCTTAATGCCCTTAAGCTCGGGTGGGGCCAACGTCCTGACTTTC.

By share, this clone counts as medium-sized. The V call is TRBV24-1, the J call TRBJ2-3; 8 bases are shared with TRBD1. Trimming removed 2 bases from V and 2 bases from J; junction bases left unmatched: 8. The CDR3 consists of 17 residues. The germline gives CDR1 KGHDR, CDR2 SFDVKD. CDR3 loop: CATSDSTGGADTDTQYF. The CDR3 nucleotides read TGTGCCACCAGTGATTCTACAGGGGGAGCAGACACAGATACGCAGTATTTT.

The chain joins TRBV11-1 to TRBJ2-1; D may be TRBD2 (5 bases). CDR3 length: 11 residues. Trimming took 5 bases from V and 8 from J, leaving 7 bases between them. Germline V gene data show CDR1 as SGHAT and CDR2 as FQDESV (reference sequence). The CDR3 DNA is TGTGCCAGCAGCAGCGGCGATGAGCAGTTCTTC. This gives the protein CASSSGDEQFF.

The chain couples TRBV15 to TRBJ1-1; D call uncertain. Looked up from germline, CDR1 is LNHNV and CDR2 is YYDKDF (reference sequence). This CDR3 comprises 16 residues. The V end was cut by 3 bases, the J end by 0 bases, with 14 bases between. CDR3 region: CATSRRAGYMNTEAFF. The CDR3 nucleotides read TGTGCCACCAGCAGGCGAGCAGGTTACATGAACACTGAAGCTTTCTTT.

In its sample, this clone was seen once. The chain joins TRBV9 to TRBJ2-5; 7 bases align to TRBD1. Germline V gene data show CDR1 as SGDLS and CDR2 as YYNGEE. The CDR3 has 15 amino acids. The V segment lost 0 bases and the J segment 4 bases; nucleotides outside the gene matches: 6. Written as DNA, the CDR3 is TGTGCCAGCAGCGTAGAAGAGGGGGCCGTAGAGACCCAGTACTTC. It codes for CASSVEEGAVETQYF.

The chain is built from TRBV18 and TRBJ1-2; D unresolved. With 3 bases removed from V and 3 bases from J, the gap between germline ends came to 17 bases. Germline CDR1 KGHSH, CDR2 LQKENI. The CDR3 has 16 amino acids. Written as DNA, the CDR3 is TGTGCCAGCTCACCCGTCCCTGGTCGACGGGACTATGGCTACACCTTC. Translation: CASSPVPGRRDYGYTF.

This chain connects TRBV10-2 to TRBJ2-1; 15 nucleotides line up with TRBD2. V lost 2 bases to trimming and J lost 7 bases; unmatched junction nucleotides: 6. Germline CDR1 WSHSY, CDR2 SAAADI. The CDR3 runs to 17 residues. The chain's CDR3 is CASSERTSGGARNEQFF. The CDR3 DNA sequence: TGCGCCAGCAGTGAGAGGACTAGCGGGGGGGCACGGAATGAGCAGTTCTTC.

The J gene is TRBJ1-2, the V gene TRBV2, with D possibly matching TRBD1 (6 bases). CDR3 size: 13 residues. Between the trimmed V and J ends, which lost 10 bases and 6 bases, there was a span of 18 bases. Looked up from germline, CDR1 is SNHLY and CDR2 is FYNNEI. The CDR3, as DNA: TGTGCCACCCGAAGGGGGTACCTCGATGGCTACACCTTC. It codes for CATRRGYLDGYTF.

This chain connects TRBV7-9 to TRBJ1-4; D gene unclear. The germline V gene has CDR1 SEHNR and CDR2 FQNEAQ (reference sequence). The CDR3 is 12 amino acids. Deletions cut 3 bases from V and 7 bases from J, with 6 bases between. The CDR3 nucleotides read TGTGCCAGCAGCTTGAGACTTGAAAAACTGTTTTTT. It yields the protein CASSLRLEKLFF. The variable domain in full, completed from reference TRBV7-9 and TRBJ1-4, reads DTGVSQNPRHKITKRGQNVTFRCDPISEHNRLYWYRQTLGQGPEFLTYFQNEAQLEKSRLLSDRFSAERPKGSFSTLEIQRTEQGDSAMYLCASSLRLEKLFFGSGTQLSVL.

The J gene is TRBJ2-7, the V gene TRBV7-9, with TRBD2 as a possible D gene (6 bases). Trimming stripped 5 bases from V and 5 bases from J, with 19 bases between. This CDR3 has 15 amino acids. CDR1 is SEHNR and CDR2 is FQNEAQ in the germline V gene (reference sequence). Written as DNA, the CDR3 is TGTGCCAGCAGCGTAGGCGGCGGAGGGGCCAACGAGCAGTACTTC. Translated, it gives CASSVGGGGANEQYF.

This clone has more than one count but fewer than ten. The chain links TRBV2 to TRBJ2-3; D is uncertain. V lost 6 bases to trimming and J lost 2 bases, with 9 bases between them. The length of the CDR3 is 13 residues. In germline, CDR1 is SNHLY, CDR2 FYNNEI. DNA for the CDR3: TGTGCCAGCAGCCAGTTTCCCACAGATACGCAGTATTTT. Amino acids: CASSQFPTDTQYF.

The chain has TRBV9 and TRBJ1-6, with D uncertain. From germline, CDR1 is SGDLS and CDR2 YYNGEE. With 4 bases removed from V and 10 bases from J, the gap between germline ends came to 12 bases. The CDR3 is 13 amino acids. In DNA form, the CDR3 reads TGTGCCAGCAGCCCCTCCTCCGAGTCACCCCTCCACTTT. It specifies CASSPSSESPLHF.

The CDR3 sequence: CASSTSRTGTTGELFF. CDR3 bases: TGTGCCAGCAGCACCTCCCGGACAGGGACCACCGGGGAGCTGTTTTTT. The chain joins TRBV13 to TRBJ2-2; 8 bases align to TRBD1. The CDR3 is 16 amino acids. V lost 5 bases to trimming and J lost 4 bases; unmatched junction nucleotides: 9. Germline V gives CDR1 PRHDT, CDR2 FYEKMQ (reference sequence).

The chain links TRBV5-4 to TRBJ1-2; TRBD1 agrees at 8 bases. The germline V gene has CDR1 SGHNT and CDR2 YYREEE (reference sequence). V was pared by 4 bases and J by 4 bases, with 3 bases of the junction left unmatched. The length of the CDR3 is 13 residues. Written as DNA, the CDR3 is TGTGCCAGCAGCCTGGACAGGGCCTATGGCTACACCTTC. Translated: CASSLDRAYGYTF.

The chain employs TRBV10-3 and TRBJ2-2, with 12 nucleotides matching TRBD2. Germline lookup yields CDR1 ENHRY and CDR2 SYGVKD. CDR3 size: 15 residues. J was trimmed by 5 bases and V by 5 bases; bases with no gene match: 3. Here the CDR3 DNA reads TGTGCCATCAGTCTAGCGGGGGGGCTTACCGGGGAGCTGTTTTTT. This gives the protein CAISLAGGLTGELFF.

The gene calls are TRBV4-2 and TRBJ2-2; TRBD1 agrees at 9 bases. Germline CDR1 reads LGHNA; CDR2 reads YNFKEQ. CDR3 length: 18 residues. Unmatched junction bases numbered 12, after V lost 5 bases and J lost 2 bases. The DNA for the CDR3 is TGTGCCAGCAGCGTCGGGATTACAGGGGGCGGAAACACCGGGGAGCTGTTTTTT. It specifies CASSVGITGGGNTGELFF.

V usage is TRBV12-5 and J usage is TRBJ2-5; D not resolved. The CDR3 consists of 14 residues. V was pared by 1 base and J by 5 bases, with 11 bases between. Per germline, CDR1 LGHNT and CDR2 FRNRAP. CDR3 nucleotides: TGTGCTAGTGGTTTGGAAAACACGCGGGAGACCCAGTACTTC. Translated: CASGLENTRETQYF.

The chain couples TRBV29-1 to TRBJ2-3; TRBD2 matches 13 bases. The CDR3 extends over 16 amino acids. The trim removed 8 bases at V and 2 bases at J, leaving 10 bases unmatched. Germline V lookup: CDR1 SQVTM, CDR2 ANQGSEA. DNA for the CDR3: TGCAGCTTTTCCGGGACTAGCGGGGTCGACACAGATACGCAGTATTTT. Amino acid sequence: CSFSGTSGVDTDTQYF.

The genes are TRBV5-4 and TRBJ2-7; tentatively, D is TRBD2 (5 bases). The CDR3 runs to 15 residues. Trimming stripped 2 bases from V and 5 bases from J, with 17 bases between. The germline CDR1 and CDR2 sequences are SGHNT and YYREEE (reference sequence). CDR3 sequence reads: CASSFFSGDYNEQYF. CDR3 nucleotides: TGTGCCAGCAGCTTTTTTTCTGGAGACTATAACGAGCAGTACTTC. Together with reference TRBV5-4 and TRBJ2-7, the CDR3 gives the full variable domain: ETGVTQSPTHLIKTRGQQVTLRCSSQSGHNTVSWYQQALGQGPQFIFQYYREEENGRGNFPPRFSGLQFPNYSSELNVNALELDDSALYLCASSFFSGDYNEQYFGPGTRLTVT.

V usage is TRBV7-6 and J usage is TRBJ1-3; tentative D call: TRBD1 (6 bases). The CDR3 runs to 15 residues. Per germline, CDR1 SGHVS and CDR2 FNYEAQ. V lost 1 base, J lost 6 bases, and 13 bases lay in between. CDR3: CASSLVAGTINTIYF. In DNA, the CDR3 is TGTGCCAGCAGCTTAGTTGCCGGGACAATAAACACCATATATTTT.

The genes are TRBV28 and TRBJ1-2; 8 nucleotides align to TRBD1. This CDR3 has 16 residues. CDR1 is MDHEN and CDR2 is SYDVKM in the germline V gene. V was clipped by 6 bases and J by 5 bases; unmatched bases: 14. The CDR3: CASRITSGTGTYGYTF. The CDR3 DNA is TGTGCCAGCAGAATCACATCCGGGACAGGAACTTATGGCTACACCTTC.

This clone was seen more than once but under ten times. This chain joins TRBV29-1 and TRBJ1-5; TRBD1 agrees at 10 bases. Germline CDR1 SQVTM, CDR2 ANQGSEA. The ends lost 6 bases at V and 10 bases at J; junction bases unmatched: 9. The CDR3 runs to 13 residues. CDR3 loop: CSVVGDRGGPQHF. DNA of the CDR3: TGCAGCGTAGTCGGGGACAGGGGTGGCCCCCAGCATTTT.

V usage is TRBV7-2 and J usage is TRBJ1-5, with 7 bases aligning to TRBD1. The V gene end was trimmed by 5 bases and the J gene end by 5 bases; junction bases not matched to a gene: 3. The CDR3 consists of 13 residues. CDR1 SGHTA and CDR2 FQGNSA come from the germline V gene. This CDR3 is CASSRDSHQPQHF. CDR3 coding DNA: TGTGCCAGCAGCCGGGACAGCCATCAGCCCCAGCATTTT.

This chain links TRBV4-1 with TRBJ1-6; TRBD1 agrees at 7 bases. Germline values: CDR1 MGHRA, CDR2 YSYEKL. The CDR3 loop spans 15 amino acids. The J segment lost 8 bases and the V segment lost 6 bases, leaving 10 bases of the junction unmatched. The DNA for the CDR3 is TGCGCCAGCAGTCAACCCCGGGACAGCCATTCACCCCTCCACTTT. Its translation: CASSQPRDSHSPLHF.

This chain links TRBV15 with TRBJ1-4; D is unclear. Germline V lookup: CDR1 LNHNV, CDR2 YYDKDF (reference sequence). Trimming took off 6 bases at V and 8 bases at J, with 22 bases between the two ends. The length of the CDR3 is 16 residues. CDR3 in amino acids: CATSGPGDPVEEKLFF. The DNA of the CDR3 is TGTGCCACCAGTGGGCCCGGGGATCCGGTGGAGGAAAAACTGTTTTTT.